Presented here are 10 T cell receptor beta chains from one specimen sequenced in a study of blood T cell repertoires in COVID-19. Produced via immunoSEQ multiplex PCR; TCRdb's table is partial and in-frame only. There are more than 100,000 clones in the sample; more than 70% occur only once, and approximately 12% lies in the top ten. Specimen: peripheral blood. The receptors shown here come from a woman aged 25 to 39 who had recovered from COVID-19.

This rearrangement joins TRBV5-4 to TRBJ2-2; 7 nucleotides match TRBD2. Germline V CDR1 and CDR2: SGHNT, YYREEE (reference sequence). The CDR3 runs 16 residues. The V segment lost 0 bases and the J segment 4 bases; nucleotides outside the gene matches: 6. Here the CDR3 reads CASSLGAGTTTGELFF. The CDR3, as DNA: TGTGCCAGCAGCTTGGGAGCTGGGACTACCACCGGGGAGCTGTTTTTT.

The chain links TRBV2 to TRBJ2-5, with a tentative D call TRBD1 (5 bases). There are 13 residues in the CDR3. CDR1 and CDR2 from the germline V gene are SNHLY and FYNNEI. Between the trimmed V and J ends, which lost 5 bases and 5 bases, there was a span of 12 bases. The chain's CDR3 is CASSPEQGETQYF. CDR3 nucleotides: TGTGCCAGCAGTCCGGAGCAGGGCGAGACCCAGTACTTC.

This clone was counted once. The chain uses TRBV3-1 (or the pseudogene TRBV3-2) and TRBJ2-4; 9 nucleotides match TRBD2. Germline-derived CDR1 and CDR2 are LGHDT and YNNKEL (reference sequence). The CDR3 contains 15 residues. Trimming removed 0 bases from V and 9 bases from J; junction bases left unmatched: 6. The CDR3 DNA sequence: TGTGCCAGCAGCCAAGATGCGGGGGGGCCTTTCATTCAGTACTTC. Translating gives CASSQDAGGPFIQYF.

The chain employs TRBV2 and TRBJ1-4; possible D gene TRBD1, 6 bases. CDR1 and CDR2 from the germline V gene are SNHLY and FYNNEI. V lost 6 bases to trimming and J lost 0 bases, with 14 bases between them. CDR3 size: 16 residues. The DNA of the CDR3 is TGTGCCAGCAGGGCCACTACAGGGACAACTAATGAAAAACTGTTTTTT. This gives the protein CASRATTGTTNEKLFF.

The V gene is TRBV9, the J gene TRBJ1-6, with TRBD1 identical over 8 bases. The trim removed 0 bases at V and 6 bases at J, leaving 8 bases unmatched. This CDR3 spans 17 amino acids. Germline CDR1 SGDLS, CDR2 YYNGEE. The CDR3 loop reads CASSVEAGGGRNSPLHF. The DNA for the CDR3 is TGTGCCAGCAGCGTAGAGGCAGGGGGCGGCCGTAATTCACCCCTCCACTTT.

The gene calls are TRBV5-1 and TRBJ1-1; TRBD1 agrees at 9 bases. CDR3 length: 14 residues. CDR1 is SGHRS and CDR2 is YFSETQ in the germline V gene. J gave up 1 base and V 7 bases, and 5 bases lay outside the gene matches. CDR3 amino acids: CASWDRAKNTEAFF. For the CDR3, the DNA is TGCGCCAGCTGGGACAGGGCGAAGAACACTGAAGCTTTCTTT.

CDR3 sequence reads: CASTAGTASYEQYF. DNA for the CDR3: TGTGCCAGCACCGCAGGTACCGCCTCCTACGAGCAGTACTTC. The chain has TRBV5-5 and TRBJ2-7; D not resolved. Germline V gene sequence: CDR1 SGHKS, CDR2 YYEKEE (reference sequence). This CDR3 region has 14 residues. The ends were cut back, 6 bases at V and 0 bases at J, with 13 bases in the middle. Looking up the rest from reference TRBV5-5 and TRBJ2-7 gives the full variable domain: DAGVTQSPTHLIKTRGQQVTLRCSPISGHKSVSWYQQVLGQGPQFIFQYYEKEERGRGNFPDRFSARQFPNYSSELNVNALLLGDSALYLCASTAGTASYEQYFGPGTRLTVT.

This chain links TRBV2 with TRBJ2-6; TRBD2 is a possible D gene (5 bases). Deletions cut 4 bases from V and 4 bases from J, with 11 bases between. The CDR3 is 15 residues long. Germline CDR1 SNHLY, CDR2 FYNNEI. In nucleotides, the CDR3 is TGTGCCAGCAGTGTTAGCGACGCCGGGGCCAACGTCCTGACTTTC. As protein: CASSVSDAGANVLTF.

CDR3 in DNA: TGCGCCAGCAGCTCGCGGACAGGAGGCGGTGGAAACACCATATATTTT. This translates into CASSSRTGGGGNTIYF. The chain recombines TRBV5-1 with TRBJ1-3, with TRBD1 identical over 7 bases. CDR3 length: 16 residues. V shed 3 bases and J 3 bases; nucleotides not matched to a gene: 9. The germline V gene encodes CDR1 SGHRS and CDR2 YFSETQ. Complete variable domain (other parts from reference TRBV5-1 and TRBJ1-3): KAGVTQTPRYLIKTRGQQVTLSCSPISGHRSVSWYQQTPGQGLQFLFEYFSETQRNKGNFPGRFSGRQFSNSRSEMNVSTLELGDSALYLCASSSRTGGGGNTIYFGEGSWLTVV.

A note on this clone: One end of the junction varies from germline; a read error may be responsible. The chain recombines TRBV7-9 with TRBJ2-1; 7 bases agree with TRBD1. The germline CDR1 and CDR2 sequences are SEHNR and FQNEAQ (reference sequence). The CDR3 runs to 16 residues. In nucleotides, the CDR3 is TGTGCCAGCAGCTTAAACGAGGGGGCGCGGATCAATAAGCAGTTCTTC. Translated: CASSLNEGARINKQFF.